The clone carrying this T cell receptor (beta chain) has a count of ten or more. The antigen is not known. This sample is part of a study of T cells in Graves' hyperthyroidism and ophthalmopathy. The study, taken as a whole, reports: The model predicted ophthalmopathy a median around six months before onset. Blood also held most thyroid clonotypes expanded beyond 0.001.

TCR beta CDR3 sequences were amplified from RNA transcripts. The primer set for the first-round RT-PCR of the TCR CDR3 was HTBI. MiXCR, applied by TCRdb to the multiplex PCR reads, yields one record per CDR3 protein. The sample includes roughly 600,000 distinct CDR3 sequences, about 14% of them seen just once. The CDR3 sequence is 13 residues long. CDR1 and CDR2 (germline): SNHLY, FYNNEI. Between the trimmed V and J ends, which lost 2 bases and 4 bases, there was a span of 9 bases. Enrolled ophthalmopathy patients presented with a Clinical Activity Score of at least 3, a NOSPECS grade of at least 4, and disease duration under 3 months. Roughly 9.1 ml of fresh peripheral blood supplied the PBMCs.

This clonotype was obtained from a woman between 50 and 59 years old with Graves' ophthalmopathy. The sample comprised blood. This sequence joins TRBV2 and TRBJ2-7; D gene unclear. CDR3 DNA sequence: TGTGCCAGCAGTGAATGGGAAGGTTACGAGCAGTACTTC. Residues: CASSEWEGYEQYF.